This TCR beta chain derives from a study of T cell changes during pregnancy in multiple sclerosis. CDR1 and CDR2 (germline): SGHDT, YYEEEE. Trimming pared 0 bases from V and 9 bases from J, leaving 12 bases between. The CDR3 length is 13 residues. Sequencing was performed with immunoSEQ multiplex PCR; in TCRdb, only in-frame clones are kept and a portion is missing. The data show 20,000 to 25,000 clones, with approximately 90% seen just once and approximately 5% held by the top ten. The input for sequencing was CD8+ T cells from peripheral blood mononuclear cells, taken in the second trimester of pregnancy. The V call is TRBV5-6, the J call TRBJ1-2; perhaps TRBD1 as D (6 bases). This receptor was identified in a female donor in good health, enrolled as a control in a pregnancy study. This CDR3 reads CASSLAGGLSYTF. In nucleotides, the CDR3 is TGTGCCAGCAGCTTGGCCGGGGGGCTCAGCTACACCTTC.